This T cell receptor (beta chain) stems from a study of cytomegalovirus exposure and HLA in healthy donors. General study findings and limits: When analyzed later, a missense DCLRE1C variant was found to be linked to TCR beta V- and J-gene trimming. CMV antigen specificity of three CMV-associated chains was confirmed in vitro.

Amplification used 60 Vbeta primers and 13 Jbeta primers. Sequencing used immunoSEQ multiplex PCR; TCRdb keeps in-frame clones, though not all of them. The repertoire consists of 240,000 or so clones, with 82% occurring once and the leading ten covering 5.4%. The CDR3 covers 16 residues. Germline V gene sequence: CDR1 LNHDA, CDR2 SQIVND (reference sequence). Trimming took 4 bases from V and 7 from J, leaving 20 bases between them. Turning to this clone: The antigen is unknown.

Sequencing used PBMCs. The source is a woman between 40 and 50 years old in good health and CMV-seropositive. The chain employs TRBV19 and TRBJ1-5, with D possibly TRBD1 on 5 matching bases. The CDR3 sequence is CASSTIRRGVQQPQHF. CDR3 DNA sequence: TGTGCCAGTAGTACCATAAGACGGGGGGTACAACAGCCCCAGCATTTT.